The 21 T cell receptor beta chains below come from one sample, sequenced in a study of cytomegalovirus exposure and HLA in healthy donors. The assay was immunoSEQ multiplex PCR, and TCRdb's table has in-frame clones only and misses some. The table lists roughly 60,000 clones, almost 97% of them singletons, with 1.2% in the top ten. Sequences were obtained from PBMCs. Every receptor here comes from a woman aged 18-35 years in good health and CMV-seronegative.

The chain combines TRBV5-4 with TRBJ1-1; D gene ambiguous. This CDR3 comprises 11 residues. Germline values: CDR1 SGHNT, CDR2 YYREEE (reference sequence). V was pared by 4 bases and J by 7 bases, with 8 bases between. The CDR3 here is CASSLSGEAFF. CDR3 sequence (DNA): TGTGCCAGCAGCCTCTCGGGTGAAGCTTTCTTT.

This rearrangement joins TRBV5-6 to TRBJ2-1, with 7 nucleotides matching TRBD2. Germline-derived CDR1 and CDR2 are SGHDT and YYEEEE. The junction had 6 bases not matched to a gene; V was cut back by 2 bases and J by 4 bases. The CDR3 sequence is 15 residues long. The CDR3 nucleotides read TGTGCCAGCAGCTTAGCGGGATTCGGGTACAATGAGCAGTTCTTC. It specifies CASSLAGFGYNEQFF.

This rearrangement joins TRBV6-5 to TRBJ2-3; no firm D call. The V and J ends lost 1 base and 6 bases respectively, with 11 bases between them. The CDR3 has 14 residues. The germline CDR1 and CDR2 sequences are MNHEY and SVGAGI. CDR3 amino acids: CASSYLSPRDTQYF. The CDR3 DNA is TGTGCCAGCAGTTACTTGAGTCCCAGGGATACGCAGTATTTT.

The CDR3 DNA reads as TGTGCCAGCAGTCCGAGCACAGATACGCAGTATTTT. Translated, it gives CASSPSTDTQYF. V usage is TRBV27 and J usage is TRBJ2-3, with D hard to call. Germline V gives CDR1 MNHEY, CDR2 SMNVEV (reference sequence). Between the trimmed V and J ends, which lost 5 bases and 0 bases, there was a span of 3 bases. This CDR3 has 12 residues.

The V call is TRBV18, the J call TRBJ2-7; D is perhaps TRBD1 (5 bases). The CDR3 is made up of 14 amino acids. The V gene lost 2 bases and the J gene lost 3 bases, with 11 bases spanning the gap. The V gene's germline CDR1 is KGHSH and CDR2 LQKENI. CDR3 sequence: CASSPMAQGYEQYF. The CDR3, as DNA: TGTGCCAGCTCACCAATGGCCCAGGGCTACGAGCAGTACTTC. The full variable domain, its missing parts supplied by reference TRBV18 and TRBJ2-7, is NAGVMQNPRHLVRRRGQEARLRCSPMKGHSHVYWYRQLPEEGLKFMVYLQKENIIDESGMPKERFSAEFPKEGPSILRIQQVVRGDSAAYFCASSPMAQGYEQYFGPGTRLTVT.

CDR3 coding DNA: TGTGCCAGCAGCCCCCCTACTAGGCTCTACGAGCAGTACTTC. The encoded protein is CASSPPTRLYEQYF. The V and J genes are TRBV7-9 and TRBJ2-7, with TRBD2 as a possible D gene (5 bases). The germline CDR1 and CDR2 sequences are SEHNR and FQNEAQ (reference sequence). Trimming shortened V by 5 bases and J by 3 bases, and 14 bases separated the two germline ends. The CDR3 runs 14 residues.

J is TRBJ2-1 and V is TRBV9, with TRBD2 matching over 7 bases. The CDR3 is 12 amino acids. Germline CDR1 SGDLS, CDR2 YYNGEE. The V and J ends lost 4 bases and 7 bases, in that order; junction bases with no gene match: 2. The CDR3 DNA is TGTGCCAGCAGCCCCGGGGGGAATGAGCAGTTCTTC. It specifies CASSPGGNEQFF.

V is TRBV5-1 and J is TRBJ1-4, with 7 bases identical to TRBD1. V lost 0 bases and J lost 13; bases outside the gene matches: 9. Germline loops: CDR1 SGHRS, CDR2 YFSETQ. The CDR3 length is 14 residues. DNA for the CDR3: TGCGCCAGCAGCTTGGGGGACCGACAGGGAGGACTGTTTTTT. This translates into CASSLGDRQGGLFF. The variable domain in full, with the rest retrieved from reference TRBV5-1 and TRBJ1-4, is KAGVTQTPRYLIKTRGQQVTLSCSPISGHRSVSWYQQTPGQGLQFLFEYFSETQRNKGNFPGRFSGRQFSNSRSEMNVSTLELGDSALYLCASSLGDRQGGLFFGSGTQLSVL.

V and J are TRBV7-2 and TRBJ1-3; the D gene is possibly TRBD1 (6 bases). This CDR3 is built from 14 residues. The V end was cut by 5 bases, the J end by 3 bases, with 11 bases between. Germline V gene sequence: CDR1 SGHTA, CDR2 FQGNSA. In DNA form, the CDR3 reads TGTGCCAGCAGCCCAGACAGGTTTGGAAACACCATATATTTT. Its protein product is CASSPDRFGNTIYF.

The V gene is TRBV6-4, the J gene TRBJ2-3; 13 nucleotides match TRBD2. Per the germline V gene, CDR1 is MRHNA and CDR2 is SNTAGT. V shed 2 bases and J 4 bases; nucleotides not matched to a gene: 0. This CDR3 is 15 amino acids long. DNA for the CDR3: TGTGCCAGCAGTGACGGGACTAGCGGGGCAGATACGCAGTATTTT. Protein sequence: CASSDGTSGADTQYF.

The chain is built from TRBV28 and TRBJ2-7; 7 bases are a match to TRBD2. This CDR3 is built from 12 residues. Germline V CDR1 and CDR2: MDHEN, SYDVKM. V was clipped by 3 bases and J by 7 bases; unmatched bases: 3. CDR3 nucleotide sequence: TGTGCCAGCAGTTTGTTGGGGGGGGAGCAGTACTTC. It codes for CASSLLGGEQYF.

V is TRBV7-3 and J is TRBJ1-1; no reliable D call. The V end was cut by 5 bases, the J end by 1 base, with 11 bases between. Germline loops: CDR1 SGHTA, CDR2 FQGTGA. The CDR3 has 14 amino acids. DNA of the CDR3: TGTGCCAGCAGCCCCGGCTCGGGGAACACTGAAGCTTTCTTT. Its protein product is CASSPGSGNTEAFF.

The rearrangement joins TRBV4-2 to TRBJ2-5; TRBD2 agrees at 8 bases. Germline CDR1 reads LGHNA; CDR2 reads YNFKEQ. This CDR3 contains 16 residues. V was clipped by 3 bases and J by 5 bases; unmatched bases: 11. CDR3: CASSQGETGGAETQYF. The DNA of the CDR3 is TGTGCCAGCAGCCAGGGGGAAACGGGAGGGGCGGAGACCCAGTACTTC.

J is TRBJ1-5 and V is TRBV7-8; weak D call: TRBD1 (6 bases). This CDR3 comprises 15 residues. CDR1 SGHVS and CDR2 FQNEAQ come from the germline V gene. With 7 bases removed from V and 3 bases from J, the gap between germline ends came to 16 bases. Here the CDR3 DNA reads TGTGCCAGCACCCTCGTGGCAGGGGCCAATCAGCCCCAGCATTTT. Residues: CASTLVAGANQPQHF.

J is TRBJ2-7 and V is TRBV6-6; 7 bases align to TRBD1. From germline, CDR1 is MNHNY and CDR2 SVGAGI (reference sequence). With 5 bases clipped from V and 4 bases from J, the junction kept 5 bases outside the gene matches. This CDR3 spans 13 amino acids. The CDR3 protein is CASSPRDRYEQYF. The CDR3 DNA follows: TGTGCCAGCAGTCCCCGGGACAGATACGAGCAGTACTTC.

This clone was seen a single time. The chain is built from TRBV15 and TRBJ2-7; tentative D call: TRBD2 (6 bases). CDR1 is LNHNV, CDR2 YYDKDF, per germline (reference sequence). The CDR3 is 14 residues long. V was cut by 11 bases and J by 1 base, with 18 bases left in between. The CDR3 protein is CASARGDVSYEQYF. The DNA for the CDR3 is TGTGCCTCGGCCCGCGGGGATGTTTCCTACGAGCAGTACTTC.

This clone was recorded only once. The chain uses TRBV5-4 and TRBJ2-7, with TRBD2 matching 8 bases. CDR3 size: 15 residues. V shed 4 bases and J 2 bases; nucleotides not matched to a gene: 8. Germline CDR1 is SGHNT and CDR2 is YYREEE (reference sequence). The CDR3 here is CASSTTSGQPYEQYF. The CDR3 DNA is TGTGCCAGCAGCACCACTAGCGGACAGCCCTACGAGCAGTACTTC.

The gene calls are TRBV5-4 and TRBJ1-1; D gene unclear. V was pared by 0 bases and J by 4 bases, with 7 bases between. Germline V gene data show CDR1 as SGHNT and CDR2 as YYREEE (reference sequence). There are 13 residues in the CDR3. CDR3 DNA sequence: TGTGCCAGCAGCTTGGGGGGAGGCACTGAAGCTTTCTTT. Translating it yields CASSLGGGTEAFF.

As regards this clone: This same CDR3 is encoded by further DNA sequences in the sample. V usage is TRBV7-2 and J usage is TRBJ1-5; TRBD1 is a possible D gene (6 bases). Trimming cost V 2 bases and J 4 bases, with 6 bases left between them. The CDR3 sequence is 13 residues long. Looked up from germline, CDR1 is SGHTA and CDR2 is FQGNSA. The CDR3 protein is CASSLRGNQPQHF. The CDR3 DNA is TGTGCCAGCAGCTTAAGGGGGAATCAGCCCCAGCATTTT.

This rearrangement joins TRBV5-6 to TRBJ1-2; the D is unclear. Germline CDR1 reads SGHDT; CDR2 reads YYEEEE. The CDR3 length is 15 residues. V was cut by 4 bases and J by 8 bases, with 21 bases left in between. The CDR3 coding sequence is TGTGCCAGCAGCCCCGGGCCCCGGGCCCGCGGGGGCTACACCTTC. Translating gives CASSPGPRARGGYTF.

This chain links TRBV30 with TRBJ2-1, with 8 bases matching TRBD2. Trimming took 5 bases from V and 11 from J; bases not matched to a gene: 11. The CDR3 contains 13 residues. Germline loops: CDR1 GTSNPN, CDR2 SVGIG (reference sequence). This CDR3 is CAWATSGRSKQFF. The CDR3, as DNA: TGTGCCTGGGCCACCAGCGGGAGATCCAAGCAGTTCTTC.